Listed below are T cell receptor beta chains from one sample, sequenced in a study of CD8 T cells in ankylosing spondylitis. MiXCR, run by TCRdb on the 5' RACE reads, gives a single entry per CDR3 protein. Found here are around 300,000 distinct CDR3 sequences, about 15% of them singletons; the top ten hold about 1.1%. Sequenced input: blood, either unsorted or a sorted T cell fraction (not recorded which). Receptor source: a male donor with ankylosing spondylitis or in good health (not recorded which). CDR3s include the opening cysteine and the closing phenylalanine or tryptophan. Each record gives: clone size, J gene, D gene, V gene, CDR3 protein, CDR3 DNA. A D gene is named only where the DNA matches it firmly. For some rows the clone size is stated as once, few or many, or as a class when expanded; others skip it.

few	TRBJ2-2	NA	TRBV5-1	CASSPTVEGELFF	TGCGCCAGCAGCCCTACCGTAGAGGGGGAGCTGTTTTTT
few	TRBJ2-3	TRBD2	TRBV20-1	CSASEAGATDTQYF	TGCAGTGCCTCCGAAGCGGGAGCAACAGATACGCAGTATTTT
NA	TRBJ1-4	TRBD1	TRBV7-9	CASSDRDRVYEKLFF	TGTGCCAGCAGCGACCGGGACAGGGTATATGAAAAACTGTTTTTT
NA	TRBJ2-7	TRBD2	TRBV12-3/TRBV12-4	CASRPTSGRAGEQYF	TGTGCCAGCAGACCCACTAGCGGGAGGGCGGGCGAGCAGTACTTC
NA	TRBJ2-5	NA	TRBV3-1	CASSQTVGTQYF	TGTGCCAGCAGCCAGACGGTGGGAACCCAGTACTTC
few	TRBJ2-1	TRBD1	TRBV19	CASRALWTGWSGNEQFF	TGTGCCAGTAGGGCGCTATGGACAGGGTGGAGTGGGAATGAGCAGTTCTTC
NA	TRBJ2-7	NA	TRBV2	CASSVYTGGEQYF	TGTGCCAGCAGTGTGTACACTGGCGGCGAGCAGTACTTC
many	TRBJ2-6	NA	TRBV5-1	CASSLPAHADVLTF	TGCGCCAGCAGCTTACCAGCACACGCGGACGTCCTGACTTTC
NA	TRBJ1-1	NA	TRBV24-1	CATSDYAGTEAFF	TGTGCCACCAGTGATTACGCGGGAACTGAAGCTTTCTTT
NA	TRBJ2-2	TRBD2	TRBV19	CASSSGGLNTGELFF	TGTGCCAGTAGTTCGGGGGGGCTGAACACCGGGGAGCTGTTTTTT
few	TRBJ1-5	NA	TRBV6-1	CASSILGTNQPQHF	TGTGCCAGCAGTATCCTAGGGACGAATCAGCCCCAGCATTTT
NA	TRBJ2-1	TRBD2	TRBV20-1	CSAPSGGREQFF	TGCAGTGCTCCTAGCGGGGGGCGGGAGCAGTTCTTC
NA	TRBJ2-1	TRBD2	TRBV5-1	CASSITGTSRMNEQFF	TGCGCCAGCAGCATCACCGGGACTAGTAGGATGAATGAGCAGTTCTTC
NA	TRBJ1-1	NA	TRBV3-1	CASSQGEGTNTEAFF	TGTGCCAGCAGCCAAGGAGAAGGGACGAACACTGAAGCTTTCTTT
few	TRBJ2-3	NA	TRBV3-1	CASSQEAGWTDTQYF	TGTGCCAGCAGCCAAGAGGCGGGGTGGACAGATACGCAGTATTTT
many	TRBJ1-1	NA	TRBV27	CASSLRGGAEAFF	TGTGCCAGCAGTTTACGAGGGGGGGCTGAAGCTTTCTTT
few	TRBJ2-5	NA	TRBV12-3/TRBV12-4	CASRGWIQETQYF	TGTGCCAGCAGGGGGTGGATCCAAGAGACCCAGTACTTC
NA	TRBJ2-3	NA	TRBV12-3/TRBV12-4	CASSTVGRSTDTQYF	TGTGCCAGCTCCACAGTGGGTCGGAGCACAGATACGCAGTATTTT
NA	TRBJ2-3	NA	TRBV15	CATSRELGQGIQNTQYF	TGTGCCACCAGCAGAGAGTTGGGGCAGGGGATTCAAAATACGCAGTATTTT
NA	TRBJ2-7	TRBD2	TRBV6-4	CASMPRTGTSGAGAYEQYF	TGTGCCAGCATGCCTCGTACCGGGACTAGCGGGGCGGGGGCCTACGAGCAGTACTTC
few	TRBJ2-3	NA	TRBV20-1	CSGGDSSITDTQYF	TGCAGTGGGGGGGACTCTTCTATCACAGATACGCAGTATTTT
NA	TRBJ2-7	TRBD2	TRBV20-1	CSATFSGGSNYEQYF	TGCAGTGCCACATTTAGCGGGGGGTCGAACTACGAGCAGTACTTC
NA	TRBJ1-2	TRBD1	TRBV9	CASRKGQGLGGYTF	TGTGCCAGCCGAAAGGGACAGGGGTTGGGTGGCTACACCTTC
NA	TRBJ1-1	NA	TRBV28	CASSPYGPYTEAFF	TGTGCCAGCAGCCCCTACGGACCGTACACTGAAGCTTTCTTT
NA	TRBJ1-3	NA	TRBV3-1	CASSPWSMRGNTIYF	TGTGCCAGCAGCCCCTGGAGCATGAGAGGAAACACCATATATTTT
NA	TRBJ2-5	NA	TRBV29-1	CSVGPGAETQYF	TGCAGCGTTGGCCCAGGGGCGGAGACCCAGTACTTC
NA	TRBJ2-7	NA	TRBV11-2	CASRLAGRGAYEQYF	TGTGCCAGCAGGCTCGCCGGACGCGGAGCCTACGAGCAGTACTTC